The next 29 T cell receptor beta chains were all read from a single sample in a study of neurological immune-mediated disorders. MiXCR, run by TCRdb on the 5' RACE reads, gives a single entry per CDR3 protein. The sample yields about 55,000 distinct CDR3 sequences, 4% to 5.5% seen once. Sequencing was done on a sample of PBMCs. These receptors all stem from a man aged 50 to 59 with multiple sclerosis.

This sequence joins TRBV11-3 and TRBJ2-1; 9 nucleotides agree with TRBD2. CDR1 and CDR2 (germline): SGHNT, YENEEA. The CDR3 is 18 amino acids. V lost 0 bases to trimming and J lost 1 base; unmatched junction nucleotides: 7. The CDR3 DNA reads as TGTGCCAGCAGCTTAGAACGAGCGGGGGGACCTTCCTACAATGAGCAGTTCTTC. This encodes CASSLERAGGPSYNEQFF.

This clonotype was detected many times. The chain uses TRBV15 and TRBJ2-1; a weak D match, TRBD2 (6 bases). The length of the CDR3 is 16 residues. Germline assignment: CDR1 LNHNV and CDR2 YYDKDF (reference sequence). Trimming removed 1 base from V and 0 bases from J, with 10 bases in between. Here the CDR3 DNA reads TGTGCCACCAGCAGAGCTAGGCGGGACTCCTACAATGAGCAGTTCTTC. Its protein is CATSRARRDSYNEQFF.

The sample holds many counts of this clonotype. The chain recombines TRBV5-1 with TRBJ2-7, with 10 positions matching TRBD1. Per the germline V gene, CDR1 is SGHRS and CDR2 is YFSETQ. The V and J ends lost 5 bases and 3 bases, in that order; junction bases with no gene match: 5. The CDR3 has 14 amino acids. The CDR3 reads CASSPRTGGYEQYF. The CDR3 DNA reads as TGCGCCAGCAGTCCGAGGACAGGGGGCTACGAGCAGTACTTC. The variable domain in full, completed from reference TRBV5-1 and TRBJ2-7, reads KAGVTQTPRYLIKTRGQQVTLSCSPISGHRSVSWYQQTPGQGLQFLFEYFSETQRNKGNFPGRFSGRQFSNSRSEMNVSTLELGDSALYLCASSPRTGGYEQYFGPGTRLTVT.

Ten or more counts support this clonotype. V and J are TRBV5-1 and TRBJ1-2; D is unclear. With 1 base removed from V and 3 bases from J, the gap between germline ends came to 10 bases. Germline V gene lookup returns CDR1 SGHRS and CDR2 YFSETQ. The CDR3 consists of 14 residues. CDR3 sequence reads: CASSLTPRDYGYTF. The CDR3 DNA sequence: TGCGCCAGCAGCTTGACTCCCCGGGACTATGGCTACACCTTC.

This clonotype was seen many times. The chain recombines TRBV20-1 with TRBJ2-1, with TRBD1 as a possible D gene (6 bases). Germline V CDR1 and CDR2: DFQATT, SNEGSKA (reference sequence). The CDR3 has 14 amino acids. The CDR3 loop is CSNAGGLPDNEQFF. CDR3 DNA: TGCAGCAACGCTGGGGGCCTTCCGGACAATGAGCAGTTCTTC.

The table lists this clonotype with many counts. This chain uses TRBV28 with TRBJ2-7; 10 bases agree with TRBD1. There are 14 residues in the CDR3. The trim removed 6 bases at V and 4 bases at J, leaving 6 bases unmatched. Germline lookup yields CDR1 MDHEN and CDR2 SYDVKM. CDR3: CASRAGTGVYEQYF. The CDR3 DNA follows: TGTGCCAGCAGGGCCGGGACAGGGGTTTACGAGCAGTACTTC.

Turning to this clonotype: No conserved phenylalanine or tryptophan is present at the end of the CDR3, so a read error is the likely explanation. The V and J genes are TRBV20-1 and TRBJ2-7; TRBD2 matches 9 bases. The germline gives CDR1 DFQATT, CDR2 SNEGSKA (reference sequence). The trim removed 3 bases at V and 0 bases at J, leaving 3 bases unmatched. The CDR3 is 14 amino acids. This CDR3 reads CSARKLAGSYEQYN. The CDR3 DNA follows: TGCAGTGCTAGGAAACTAGCGGGCTCCTACGAGCAGTACAAC.

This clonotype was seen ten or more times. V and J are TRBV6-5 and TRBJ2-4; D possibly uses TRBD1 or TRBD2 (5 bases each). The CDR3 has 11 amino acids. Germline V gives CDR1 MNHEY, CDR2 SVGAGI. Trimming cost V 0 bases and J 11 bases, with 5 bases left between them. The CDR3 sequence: CASSYSGVQYF. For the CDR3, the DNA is TGTGCCAGCAGTTACTCGGGGGTTCAGTACTTC.

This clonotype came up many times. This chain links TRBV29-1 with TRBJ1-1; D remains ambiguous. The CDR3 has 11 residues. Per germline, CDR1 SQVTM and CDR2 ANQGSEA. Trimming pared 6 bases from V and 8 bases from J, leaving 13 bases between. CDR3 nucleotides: TGCAGCGTGGCAGAAATAGGGGAAGCTTTCTTT. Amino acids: CSVAEIGEAFF.

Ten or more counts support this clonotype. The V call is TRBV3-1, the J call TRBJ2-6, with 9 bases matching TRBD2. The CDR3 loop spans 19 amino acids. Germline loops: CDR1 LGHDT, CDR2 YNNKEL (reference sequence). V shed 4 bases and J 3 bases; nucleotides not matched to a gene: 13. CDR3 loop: CASSPAIAGVSGGANVLTF. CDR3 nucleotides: TGTGCCAGCAGCCCAGCGATAGCGGGAGTTTCTGGTGGGGCCAACGTCCTGACTTTC.

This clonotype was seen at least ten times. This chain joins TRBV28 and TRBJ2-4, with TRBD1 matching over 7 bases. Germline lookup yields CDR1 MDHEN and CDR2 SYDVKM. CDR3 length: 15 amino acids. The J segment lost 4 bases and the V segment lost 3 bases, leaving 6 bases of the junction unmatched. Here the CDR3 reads CASSFETGLKNIQYF. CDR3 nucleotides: TGTGCCAGCAGTTTCGAGACAGGGTTAAAAAACATTCAGTACTTC.

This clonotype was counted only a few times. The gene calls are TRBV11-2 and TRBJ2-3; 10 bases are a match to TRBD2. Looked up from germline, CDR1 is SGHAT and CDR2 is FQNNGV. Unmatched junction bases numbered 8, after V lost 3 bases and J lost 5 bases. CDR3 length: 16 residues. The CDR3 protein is CASSFGAGGPEDTQYF. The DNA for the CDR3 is TGTGCCAGCAGCTTCGGAGCGGGGGGGCCCGAAGATACGCAGTATTTT.

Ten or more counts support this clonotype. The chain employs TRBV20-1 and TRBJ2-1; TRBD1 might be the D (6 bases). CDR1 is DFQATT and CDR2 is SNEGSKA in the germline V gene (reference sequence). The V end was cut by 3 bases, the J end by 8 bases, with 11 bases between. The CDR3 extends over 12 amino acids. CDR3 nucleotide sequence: TGCAGTGCTAGCCCAGGGGTGGATGAGCAGTTCTTC. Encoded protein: CSASPGVDEQFF.

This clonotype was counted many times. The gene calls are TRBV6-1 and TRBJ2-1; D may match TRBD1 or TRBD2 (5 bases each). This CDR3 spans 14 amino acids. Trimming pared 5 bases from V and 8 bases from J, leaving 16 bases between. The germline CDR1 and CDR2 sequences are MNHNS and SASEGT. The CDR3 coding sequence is TGTGCCAGCAGTTGGGACGGAACCGACGATGAGCAGTTCTTC. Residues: CASSWDGTDDEQFF.

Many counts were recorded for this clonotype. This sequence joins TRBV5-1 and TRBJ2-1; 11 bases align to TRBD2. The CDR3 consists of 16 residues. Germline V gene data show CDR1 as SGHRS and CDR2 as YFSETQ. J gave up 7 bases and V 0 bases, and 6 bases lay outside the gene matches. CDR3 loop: CASSLDRLAGTNEQFF. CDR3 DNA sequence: TGCGCCAGCAGCTTGGACAGACTAGCGGGAACAAATGAGCAGTTCTTC.

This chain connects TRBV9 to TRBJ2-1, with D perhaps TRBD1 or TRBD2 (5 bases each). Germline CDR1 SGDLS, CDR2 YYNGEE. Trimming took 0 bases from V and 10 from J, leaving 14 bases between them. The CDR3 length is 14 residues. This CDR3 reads CASSVGEGWGEQFF. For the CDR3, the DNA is TGTGCCAGCAGCGTAGGCGAGGGGTGGGGAGAGCAGTTCTTC.

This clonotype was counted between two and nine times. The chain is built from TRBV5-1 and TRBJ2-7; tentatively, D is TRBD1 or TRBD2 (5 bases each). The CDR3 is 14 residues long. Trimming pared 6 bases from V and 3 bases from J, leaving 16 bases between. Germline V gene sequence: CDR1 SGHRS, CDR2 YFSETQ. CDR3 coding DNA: TGCGCCAGCACTGATGAGAGGGGCGGCTACGAGCAGTACTTC. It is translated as CASTDERGGYEQYF.

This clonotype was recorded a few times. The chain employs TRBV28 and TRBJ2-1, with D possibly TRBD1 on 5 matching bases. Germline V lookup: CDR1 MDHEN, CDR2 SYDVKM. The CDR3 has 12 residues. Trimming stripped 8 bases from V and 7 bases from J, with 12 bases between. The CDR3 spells CASGAPGNEQFF. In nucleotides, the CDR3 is TGTGCCAGCGGGGCCCCTGGGAATGAGCAGTTCTTC.

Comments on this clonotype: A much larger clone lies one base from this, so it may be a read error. The CDR3: CASSPEGTGELFF. The CDR3 DNA reads as TGTGCCAGCAGCCCGGAAGGCACCGGGGAGCTGTTTTTT. The chain couples TRBV5-6 to TRBJ2-2; D remains unclear. Germline assignment: CDR1 SGHDT and CDR2 YYEEEE. Trimming removed 4 bases from V and 4 bases from J, with 8 bases in between. The CDR3 loop spans 13 amino acids.

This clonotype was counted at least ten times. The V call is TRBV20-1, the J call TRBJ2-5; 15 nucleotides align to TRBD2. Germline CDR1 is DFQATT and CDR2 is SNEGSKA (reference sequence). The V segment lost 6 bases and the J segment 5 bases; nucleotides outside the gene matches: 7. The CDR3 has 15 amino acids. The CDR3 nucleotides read TGCAGTGCATGGACTAGCGGGAGGGCCGAGGAGACCCAGTACTTC. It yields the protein CSAWTSGRAEETQYF.

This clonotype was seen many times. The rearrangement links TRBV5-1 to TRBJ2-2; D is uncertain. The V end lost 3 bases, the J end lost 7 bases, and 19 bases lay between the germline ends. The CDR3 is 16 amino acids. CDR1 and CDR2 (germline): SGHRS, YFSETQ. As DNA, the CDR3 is TGCGCCAGCAGCTGGCCCCCCCCCGGGTTGGACGGGGAGCTGTTTTTT. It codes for CASSWPPPGLDGELFF.

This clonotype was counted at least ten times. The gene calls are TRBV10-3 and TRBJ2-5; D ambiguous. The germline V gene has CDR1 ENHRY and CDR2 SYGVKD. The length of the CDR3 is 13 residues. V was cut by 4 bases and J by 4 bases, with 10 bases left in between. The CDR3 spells CAISVEDGETQYF. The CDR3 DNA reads TGTGCCATCAGTGTCGAGGACGGAGAGACCCAGTACTTC.

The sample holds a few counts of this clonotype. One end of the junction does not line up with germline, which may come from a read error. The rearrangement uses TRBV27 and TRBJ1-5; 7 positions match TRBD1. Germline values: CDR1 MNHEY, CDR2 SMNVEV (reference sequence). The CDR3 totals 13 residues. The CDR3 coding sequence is TGTGCCAGCAGTGGGACAGCTAATCAGCCCCAGAATTTT. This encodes CASSGTANQPQNF.

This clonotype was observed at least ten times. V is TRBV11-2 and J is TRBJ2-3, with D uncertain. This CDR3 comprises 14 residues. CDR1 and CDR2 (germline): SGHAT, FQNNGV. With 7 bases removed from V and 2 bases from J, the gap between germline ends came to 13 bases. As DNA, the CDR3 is TGTGCCAGCATCTCGAGCGAGTTCACAGATACGCAGTATTTT. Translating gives CASISSEFTDTQYF.

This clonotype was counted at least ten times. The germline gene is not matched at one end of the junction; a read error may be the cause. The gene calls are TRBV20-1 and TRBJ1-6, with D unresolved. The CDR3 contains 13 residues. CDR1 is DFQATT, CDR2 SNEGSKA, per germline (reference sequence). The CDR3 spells CSARVLVAAPLNF. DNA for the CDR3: TGCAGTGCTAGAGTTTTGGTTGCGGCACCCCTCAACTTT.

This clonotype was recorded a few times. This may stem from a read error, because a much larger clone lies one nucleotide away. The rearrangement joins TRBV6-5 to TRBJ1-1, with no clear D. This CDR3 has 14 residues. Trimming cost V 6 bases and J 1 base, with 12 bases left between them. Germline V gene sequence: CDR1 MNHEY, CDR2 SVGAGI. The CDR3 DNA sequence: TGTGCCAGCAGATTTGGAAAGGCGAACACTGAAGCTTTCTTT. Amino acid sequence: CASRFGKANTEAFF.

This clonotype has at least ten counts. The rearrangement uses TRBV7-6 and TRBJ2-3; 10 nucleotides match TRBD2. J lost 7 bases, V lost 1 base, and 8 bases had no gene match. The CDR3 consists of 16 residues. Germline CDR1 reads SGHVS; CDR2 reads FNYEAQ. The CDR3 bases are TGTGCCAGCAGCTTAGACATTAGCGGGGGGTACAATACGCAGTATTTT. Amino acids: CASSLDISGGYNTQYF.

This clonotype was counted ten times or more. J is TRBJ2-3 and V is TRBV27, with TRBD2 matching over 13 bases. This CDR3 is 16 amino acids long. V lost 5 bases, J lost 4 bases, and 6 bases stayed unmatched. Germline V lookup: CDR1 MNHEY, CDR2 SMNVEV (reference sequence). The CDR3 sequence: CASSRRTSGGADTQYF. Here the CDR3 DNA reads TGTGCCAGCAGTCGCCGGACTAGCGGGGGCGCAGATACGCAGTATTTT.

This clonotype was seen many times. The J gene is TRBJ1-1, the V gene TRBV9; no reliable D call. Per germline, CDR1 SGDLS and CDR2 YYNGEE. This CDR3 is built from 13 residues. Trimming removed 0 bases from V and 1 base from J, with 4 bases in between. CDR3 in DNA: TGTGCCAGCAGCGTAGTATGGAACACTGAAGCTTTCTTT. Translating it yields CASSVVWNTEAFF.